One and the same sample provided the 20 T cell receptor beta chains below, sequenced in a study of shared clonotypes between healthy human individuals (dated by TCRdb to 2020 to 2021). CD8 naive samples consisted of CD45RO-negative cells that were positively selected for CCR7, yielding a CD45RA+CCR7+ population without TemRA cells. Library preparation used the immunoSEQ multiplex PCR assay. TCRdb took over this immuneACCESS table, retaining in-frame rearrangements with V and J assigned. Such tables are incomplete; in checked studies, under half of the missing clones stem from an unresolved V gene, and the remainder is unexplained. The sample table records about 1.9 million clones; roughly 93% of these occur just once. Of the sample, 1.5% to 2% is held by the ten largest clones. The sequenced sample consisted of naive CD8+ T cells from PBMCs. Read against the paper, the sample's cell subset or site label means: CD45RA+CCR7+. Source of these receptors: a man younger than 30 in good health. Some clones in this sample may be carry-over from other donors' samples.

The gene calls are TRBV10-3 and TRBJ2-2; the match to TRBD2 covers 8 bases. This CDR3 has 20 residues. Germline loops: CDR1 ENHRY, CDR2 SYGVKD. The junction had 15 bases not matched to a gene; V was cut back by 0 bases and J by 3 bases. CDR3 protein: CAISESIGLTGGRDTGELFF. CDR3 DNA: TGTGCCATCAGTGAGTCGATTGGGTTGACGGGAGGGAGAGACACCGGGGAGCTGTTTTTT.

V and J are TRBV5-1 and TRBJ2-3; perhaps D is TRBD1 or TRBD2 (5 bases each). This CDR3 has 19 amino acids. The V gene lost 0 bases and the J gene lost 2 bases, with 22 bases spanning the gap. Per the germline V gene, CDR1 is SGHRS and CDR2 is YFSETQ. The CDR3 DNA follows: TGCGCCAGCAGCTTGGCCACGGGGAGCCAAAGGGGCCACACAGATACGCAGTATTTT. It encodes CASSLATGSQRGHTDTQYF.

The rearrangement links TRBV29-1 to TRBJ2-7, with 9 bases fitting TRBD1. CDR3 size: 12 residues. Looked up from germline, CDR1 is SQVTM and CDR2 is ANQGSEA. V shed 6 bases, J shed 7 bases, and the junction held 7 bases outside the gene matches. CDR3 DNA: TGCAGCGTCCAACAGGGGGCGCGAGAGCAGTACTTC. Its translation: CSVQQGAREQYF.

V gene TRBV6-5 combines with J gene TRBJ2-5; 8 bases agree with TRBD1. Germline V lookup: CDR1 MNHEY, CDR2 SVGAGI. The CDR3 is 13 amino acids. Unmatched junction bases numbered 6, after V lost 8 bases and J lost 4 bases. CDR3 bases: TGTGCCAGCGGTGGGACAGGTTCAGAGACCCAGTACTTC. Translated: CASGGTGSETQYF.

In its sample, this clone was seen once. The rearrangement uses TRBV5-4 and TRBJ2-7; D remains unclear. Germline-derived CDR1 and CDR2 are SGHNT and YYREEE (reference sequence). Deletions cut 4 bases from V and 0 bases from J, with 17 bases between. The CDR3 is 16 amino acids. The chain's CDR3 is CASSPGGPRPSYEQYF. The DNA for the CDR3 is TGTGCCAGCAGCCCTGGCGGCCCAAGGCCCTCCTACGAGCAGTACTTC.

The V call is TRBV29-1, the J call TRBJ1-5; 8 nucleotides line up with TRBD1. CDR3 length: 13 amino acids. Trimming took 6 bases from V and 9 from J; bases not matched to a gene: 10. Germline assignment: CDR1 SQVTM and CDR2 ANQGSEA. CDR3 residues: CSVRTGLEGPQHF. The CDR3 DNA sequence: TGCAGCGTACGGACAGGGCTCGAGGGGCCCCAGCATTTT.

The gene calls are TRBV19 and TRBJ1-1; D gene unclear. Deletions cut 10 bases from V and 8 bases from J, with 14 bases between. The length of the CDR3 is 11 residues. The germline V gene has CDR1 LNHDA and CDR2 SQIVND (reference sequence). The CDR3 spells CATLEGREAFF. CDR3 coding DNA: TGTGCCACCTTAGAGGGTCGCGAAGCTTTCTTT.

The chain carries TRBV7-9 and TRBJ2-3; possible D gene TRBD2, 6 bases. The CDR3 runs 14 residues. Germline V gene lookup returns CDR1 SEHNR and CDR2 FQNEAQ (reference sequence). The ends were cut back, 8 bases at V and 6 bases at J, with 18 bases in the middle. Written as DNA, the CDR3 is TGTGCCAGCCTCACGGGACTCCTCCCGGATACGCAGTATTTT. Translated: CASLTGLLPDTQYF.

This sequence joins TRBV7-9 and TRBJ1-2; maybe TRBD1 (5 bases). CDR1 SEHNR and CDR2 FQNEAQ come from the germline V gene (reference sequence). This CDR3 is 15 amino acids long. V was pared by 5 bases and J by 5 bases, with 18 bases between. The CDR3, as DNA: TGTGCCAGCAGCCCCCCGAACGAGGGGACTTATGGCTACACCTTC. Translation gives CASSPPNEGTYGYTF.

Comment on this clone: Other DNA sequences within the sample encode an identical CDR3. In DNA, the CDR3 is TGTGCCAGCAGTTTTACAGGGGCCTACAATGAGCAGTTCTTC. It yields the protein CASSFTGAYNEQFF. The chain links TRBV27 to TRBJ2-1; 7 bases agree with TRBD1. Germline V CDR1 and CDR2: MNHEY, SMNVEV (reference sequence). V shed 3 bases, J shed 2 bases, and the junction held 1 base outside the gene matches. The CDR3 loop spans 14 amino acids.

V usage is TRBV4-1 and J usage is TRBJ2-5; 7 nucleotides agree with TRBD2. V trimming: 1 base; J trimming: 5 bases; junction bases outside the gene matches: 4. CDR1 is MGHRA and CDR2 is YSYEKL in the germline V gene. There are 14 residues in the CDR3. The CDR3 DNA follows: TGCGCCAGCAGCCAAGTGGGGGGGTGGGAGACCCAGTACTTC. Translated, it gives CASSQVGGWETQYF.

This chain joins TRBV9 and TRBJ2-7, with 10 bases lining up with TRBD1. With V trimmed by 3 bases and J by 5 bases, 5 bases remained unmatched. The V gene's germline CDR1 is SGDLS and CDR2 YYNGEE. The CDR3 runs to 14 residues. CDR3 loop: CASSGDRGFHEQYF. The CDR3 DNA is TGTGCCAGCAGCGGGGACAGGGGTTTCCACGAGCAGTACTTC.

CDR3 coding DNA: TGCGCCAGCAGCCCCAGGGTTAACGAAAAACTGTTTTTT. Translating gives CASSPRVNEKLFF. The gene calls are TRBV5-1 and TRBJ1-4, with D perhaps matching TRBD1 (5 bases). Germline values: CDR1 SGHRS, CDR2 YFSETQ. The CDR3 covers 13 residues. V dropped 4 bases and J dropped 8 bases, with 12 bases sitting between them.

To note about this clone: The sample holds other DNA sequences that translate to the same CDR3. The rearrangement joins TRBV27 to TRBJ2-2; no definite D call. Germline V gene sequence: CDR1 MNHEY, CDR2 SMNVEV (reference sequence). The ends were cut back, 6 bases at V and 6 bases at J, with 8 bases in the middle. This CDR3 has 12 amino acids. In nucleotides, the CDR3 is TGTGCCAGCAGCCTCTGGGCCGGGGAGCTGTTTTTT. Translated, it gives CASSLWAGELFF.

The V and J genes are TRBV27 and TRBJ2-3; D assignment may be TRBD1 or TRBD2 (6 bases each). The CDR3 is made up of 16 amino acids. Trimming stripped 0 bases from V and 5 bases from J, with 15 bases between. From germline, CDR1 is MNHEY and CDR2 SMNVEV (reference sequence). The CDR3 DNA is TGTGCCAGCAGTTTATCTAGCGGAGGGGGGATAGATACGCAGTATTTT. It codes for CASSLSSGGGIDTQYF.

The chain uses TRBV29-1 and TRBJ2-7; 7 nucleotides match TRBD1. Germline CDR1 is SQVTM and CDR2 is ANQGSEA. V trimming: 6 bases; J trimming: 0 bases; junction bases outside the gene matches: 14. This CDR3 region has 16 residues. The CDR3 sequence: CSVGMATGPLSYEQYF. The DNA of the CDR3 is TGCAGCGTCGGAATGGCGACAGGGCCCCTCTCCTACGAGCAGTACTTC.

The chain has TRBV6-1 and TRBJ2-4; perhaps D is TRBD1 or TRBD2 (5 bases each). The CDR3 runs 14 residues. Germline CDR1 and CDR2: MNHNS and SASEGT. The V end was cut by 3 bases, the J end by 8 bases, with 14 bases between. CDR3 DNA sequence: TGTGCCAGCAGTGACAGACAACTAGGGGACATTCAGTACTTC. It encodes CASSDRQLGDIQYF.

The chain employs TRBV6-6 and TRBJ2-5; D might be TRBD1 (6 bases). The DNA end lines up better with TRBJ2-7; the J call may be wrong. Looked up from germline, CDR1 is MNHNY and CDR2 is SVGAGI (reference sequence). The CDR3 runs 13 residues. CDR3 DNA sequence: TGTGCCAGCAGTAGACAGGACCGCTACGAGCAGTACTTC. This gives the protein CASSRQDRYEQYF.

This clone was seen once. V gene TRBV7-9 combines with J gene TRBJ2-1; TRBD1 matches at 8 bases. V lost 6 bases, J lost 8 bases, and 3 bases stayed unmatched. CDR1 is SEHNR, CDR2 FQNEAQ, per germline (reference sequence). CDR3 length equals 12 residues. This chain's CDR3 is CASRLQGDEQFF. The CDR3 region has the DNA TGTGCCAGCAGACTACAGGGGGATGAGCAGTTCTTC.

The rearrangement joins TRBV9 to TRBJ2-3; the match to TRBD2 covers 11 bases. With 0 bases clipped from V and 0 bases from J, the junction kept 12 bases outside the gene matches. CDR1 and CDR2 from the germline V gene are SGDLS and YYNGEE. The CDR3 loop spans 20 amino acids. The CDR3 DNA follows: TGTGCCAGCAGCGTAGTCCCTCGGACTAGCGGGCGCGGTAGCACAGATACGCAGTATTTT. It encodes CASSVVPRTSGRGSTDTQYF. The complete variable domain, with remaining parts taken from reference TRBV9 and TRBJ2-3, reads DSGVTQTPKHLITATGQRVTLRCSPRSGDLSVYWYQQSLDQGLQFLIQYYNGEERAKGNILERFSAQQFPDLHSELNLSSLELGDSALYFCASSVVPRTSGRGSTDTQYFGPGTRLTVL.